Each of the 12 T cell receptor beta chains below was sequenced from the same sample in a study of cytomegalovirus exposure and HLA in healthy donors. PCR amplification relied on 60 Vbeta primers (plus 13 Jbeta primers). Only in-frame clones appear in the TCRdb table, and some are missing; sequencing was by immunoSEQ multiplex PCR. The sample lists around 160,000 clones, 65% to 80% occurring once. Sequenced: PBMCs. The source of these receptors is a woman aged 40 to 55 in good health and CMV-seropositive.

The chain is built from TRBV6-6 and TRBJ1-3, with D possibly being TRBD1 (6 bases). Germline V gives CDR1 MNHNY, CDR2 SVGAGI (reference sequence). CDR3 length equals 16 residues. V was pared by 6 bases and J by 7 bases, with 22 bases between. The CDR3 protein is CASRPGGAQGWNTIYF. DNA of the CDR3: TGTGCCAGCAGACCCGGTGGTGCCCAGGGGTGGAACACCATATATTTT.

The V gene is TRBV19, the J gene TRBJ1-2, with D perhaps TRBD1 (6 bases). Germline values: CDR1 LNHDA, CDR2 SQIVND (reference sequence). The CDR3 sequence is 16 residues long. V dropped 5 bases and J dropped 4 bases, with 20 bases sitting between them. The CDR3 protein is CASSPKRSGAGYGYTF. The CDR3 DNA is TGTGCCAGTAGTCCAAAGAGGTCAGGGGCTGGCTATGGCTACACCTTC.

The V call is TRBV5-1, the J call TRBJ2-5; 7 positions match TRBD2. V was clipped by 1 base and J by 4 bases; unmatched bases: 1. Germline CDR1 and CDR2: SGHRS and YFSETQ. The CDR3 covers 13 residues. As DNA, the CDR3 is TGCGCCAGCAGCTTGAGCGGGGTAGAGACCCAGTACTTC. Amino acids: CASSLSGVETQYF.

This clone appeared once. The chain carries TRBV6-5 and TRBJ2-7, with 9 nucleotides matching TRBD2. CDR3 length equals 15 residues. The junction had 3 bases not matched to a gene; V was cut back by 2 bases and J by 1 base. Germline lookup yields CDR1 MNHEY and CDR2 SVGAGI. The CDR3, as DNA: TGTGCCAGCAGTTACACTAGCGGGCCTTCCTACGAGCAGTACTTC. Residues: CASSYTSGPSYEQYF.

The chain couples TRBV28 to TRBJ1-1; D is unclear. The length of the CDR3 is 16 residues. Per the germline V gene, CDR1 is MDHEN and CDR2 is SYDVKM. V was shortened by 7 bases and J by 0 bases, with 18 bases between the two germline ends. CDR3: CASTKRAFSMNTEAFF. As DNA, the CDR3 is TGTGCCAGCACCAAGCGGGCCTTCTCCATGAACACTGAAGCTTTCTTT.

This clone came up a few times. The chain is built from TRBV5-3 and TRBJ2-3, with D possibly TRBD2 on 5 matching bases. TRBV5-3 is sorted into the ORF group, with uncertain function. Trimming cost V 1 base and J 10 bases, with 19 bases left between them. CDR3 length: 15 residues. CDR3 nucleotides: TGTGCCAGAAGCTTGATCACTAGTTCCCCTCAGTCGCAGTATTTT. This gives the protein CARSLITSSPQSQYF.

The rearrangement links TRBV5-1 to TRBJ2-7; D unresolved. The ends were cut back, 1 base at V and 1 base at J, with 9 bases in the middle. The germline V gene has CDR1 SGHRS and CDR2 YFSETQ. The CDR3 runs to 14 residues. The CDR3 DNA reads as TGCGCCAGCAGCTTGTCCCCAGGTTCCTACGAGCAGTACTTC. Translated: CASSLSPGSYEQYF. The full variable domain, completed using reference TRBV5-1 and TRBJ2-7, is KAGVTQTPRYLIKTRGQQVTLSCSPISGHRSVSWYQQTPGQGLQFLFEYFSETQRNKGNFPGRFSGRQFSNSRSEMNVSTLELGDSALYLCASSLSPGSYEQYFGPGTRLTVT.

This chain uses TRBV25-1 with TRBJ2-1, with 10 bases aligning to TRBD1. J was trimmed by 4 bases and V by 8 bases; bases with no gene match: 8. The CDR3 covers 15 residues. Germline V gene lookup returns CDR1 MGHDK and CDR2 SYGVNS. CDR3: CASEWDRGLYNEQFF. The CDR3 DNA reads TGTGCCAGCGAATGGGACAGGGGTCTTTACAATGAGCAGTTCTTC.

The chain has TRBV4-1 and TRBJ1-1; 8 bases are a match to TRBD1. Germline V lookup: CDR1 MGHRA, CDR2 YSYEKL. The CDR3 sequence is 16 residues long. V lost 2 bases and J lost 6; bases outside the gene matches: 11. The DNA of the CDR3 is TGCGCCAGCAGCCAAACGGACAGGGACCTCGCTTCTGAAGCTTTCTTT. This encodes CASSQTDRDLASEAFF.

This sequence joins TRBV9 and TRBJ2-4; D might be TRBD1 (6 bases). V was pared by 4 bases and J by 9 bases, with 17 bases between. CDR3 size: 14 residues. The germline V gene has CDR1 SGDLS and CDR2 YYNGEE. Written as DNA, the CDR3 is TGTGCCAGCAGCCCCGGCGAGGGGGAACCCATTCAGTACTTC. Its protein product is CASSPGEGEPIQYF. Variable domain in full (rest from reference TRBV9 and TRBJ2-4): DSGVTQTPKHLITATGQRVTLRCSPRSGDLSVYWYQQSLDQGLQFLIQYYNGEERAKGNILERFSAQQFPDLHSELNLSSLELGDSALYFCASSPGEGEPIQYFGAGTRLSVL.

This clone was seen just once. V and J are TRBV4-3 and TRBJ2-2; D not certain. This CDR3 region has 16 residues. The germline gives CDR1 LGHNA, CDR2 YSLEER. Deletions cut 2 bases from V and 0 bases from J, with 10 bases between. The CDR3 here is CASSQTAGANTGELFF. CDR3 DNA sequence: TGCGCCAGCAGCCAAACCGCAGGCGCGAACACCGGGGAGCTGTTTTTT.

The chain uses TRBV27 and TRBJ1-4; possible D gene TRBD1, 5 bases. Looked up from germline, CDR1 is MNHEY and CDR2 is SMNVEV (reference sequence). The CDR3 contains 15 residues. V was pared by 3 bases and J by 2 bases, with 10 bases between. Written as DNA, the CDR3 is TGTGCCAGCAGTTTTCAGGGCGGTACTAATGAAAAACTGTTTTTT. Its translation: CASSFQGGTNEKLFF.